These 20 T cell receptor beta chains were all obtained from the same sample, sequenced in a study of T-cell reconstitution after alpha-beta-depleted transplantation in children. Study-wide findings and caveats: Newly produced T cells mostly accounted for T-cell counts and diversity one year post-transplant.

As it was prepared, the TCRbeta library received unique molecular identifiers. TCRdb reprocessed the PCR reads with MiXCR, giving one entry per CDR3 protein. The data show about 300,000 distinct CDR3 sequences, just over 7.5% seen once. Which antigens these TCRs recognize remains unknown. This material consisted of peripheral blood, taken 360 days after TCRalphabeta/CD19-depleted stem cell transplant. Receptors were obtained from a female patient aged 2-9 years who had a stem cell transplant for Fanconi anemia, so the T cells may come from the graft donor.

This clonotype has at least ten counts. J is TRBJ2-7 and V is TRBV20-1; D is uncertain. The CDR3 spans 13 residues. Looked up from germline, CDR1 is DFQATT and CDR2 is SNEGSKA (reference sequence). Trimming pared 3 bases from V and 3 bases from J, leaving 12 bases between. Written as DNA, the CDR3 is TGCAGTGCTAGGCGGCGGTCGTACTACGAGCAGTACGTC. Its protein is CSARRRSYYEQYV.

The sample holds a few counts of this clonotype. The chain joins TRBV6-1 to TRBJ2-1, with D unclear. V was clipped by 3 bases and J by 0 bases, with 9 bases between them. The CDR3 contains 15 residues. The germline V gene encodes CDR1 MNHNS and CDR2 SASEGT. CDR3 nucleotide sequence: TGTGCCAGCAGTGAGGTGGCAGTCTCCTACAATGAGCAGTTCTTC. Amino acids: CASSEVAVSYNEQFF.

A few counts support this clonotype. The chain is built from TRBV27 and TRBJ2-6; D is uncertain. Germline-derived CDR1 and CDR2 are MNHEY and SMNVEV (reference sequence). This CDR3 region has 17 residues. V dropped 6 bases and J dropped 0 bases, with 15 bases sitting between them. DNA for the CDR3: TGTGCCAGCAGCCTCTGGGGAAGAAGCTCTGGGGCCAACGTCCTGACTTTC. Translating gives CASSLWGRSSGANVLTF.

This clonotype was recorded at least ten times. The rearrangement links TRBV5-1 to TRBJ2-7; 7 nucleotides match TRBD2. V lost 1 base, J lost 2 bases, and 6 bases stayed unmatched. In germline, CDR1 is SGHRS, CDR2 YFSETQ. This CDR3 is 15 amino acids long. Written as DNA, the CDR3 is TGCGCCAGCAGCTTGAGTTGGGGGGGGACCTACGAGCAGTACTTC. As protein: CASSLSWGGTYEQYF.

This clonotype was observed at least ten times. The chain joins TRBV24-1 to TRBJ2-1; TRBD2 agrees at 15 bases. The CDR3 consists of 17 residues. CDR1 KGHDR and CDR2 SFDVKD come from the germline V gene. After removal of 5 bases from V and 8 bases from J, the junction contained 9 bases not matched to a gene. The CDR3 DNA is TGTGCCACCAGTGCCGGACTAGCGGGAGGGCCTGCGGATGAGCAGTTCTTC. Translating it yields CATSAGLAGGPADEQFF.

This clonotype was detected many times. The rearrangement joins TRBV20-1 to TRBJ2-1; TRBD2 aligns across 11 bases. The CDR3 runs to 17 residues. Per germline, CDR1 DFQATT and CDR2 SNEGSKA (reference sequence). The junction had 15 bases not matched to a gene; V was cut back by 2 bases and J by 9 bases. CDR3 DNA sequence: TGCAGTGCTAGATCCCTGGAGGTGGGTCTAGCGGGGGGTGAGCAGTTCTTC. As protein: CSARSLEVGLAGGEQFF.

The genes are TRBV2 and TRBJ2-7; tentatively, D is TRBD1 (6 bases). The CDR3 runs to 16 residues. The V end lost 6 bases, the J end lost 4 bases, and 22 bases lay between the germline ends. Germline V gene lookup returns CDR1 SNHLY and CDR2 FYNNEI. CDR3 sequence (DNA): TGTGCCAGCAGCGACATCACAGGGATAAGGAGGTACGAGCAGTACGTC. It encodes CASSDITGIRRYEQYV.

This clonotype appeared a few times. V usage is TRBV12-3 or TRBV12-4 and J usage is TRBJ1-1; D is unresolved. V was trimmed by 1 base and J by 7 bases, leaving 10 bases between them. The CDR3 contains 13 residues. CDR3 region: CASSLGTIDEAFF. The CDR3 nucleotides are TGTGCCAGCAGTTTAGGGACGATCGATGAAGCTTTCTTT.

There are many counts of this clonotype. The CDR3 loop is CSASGVFSSGANVLTF. The DNA of the CDR3 is TGCAGTGCTAGCGGGGTCTTTAGCTCTGGGGCCAACGTCCTGACTTTC. J is TRBJ2-6 and V is TRBV20-1; maybe TRBD2 (5 bases). Germline V lookup: CDR1 DFQATT, CDR2 SNEGSKA (reference sequence). This CDR3 contains 16 residues. V was trimmed by 3 bases and J by 0 bases, leaving 12 bases between them.

This clonotype was seen ten or more times. The gene calls are TRBV29-1 and TRBJ2-7, with D hard to call. The CDR3 loop spans 13 amino acids. Germline assignment: CDR1 SQVTM and CDR2 ANQGSEA. V lost 1 base, J lost 2 bases, and 9 bases lay in between. CDR3 sequence reads: CSVEAPDPYEQYF. The CDR3 DNA sequence: TGCAGCGTTGAAGCCCCAGATCCCTACGAGCAGTACTTC.

This clonotype was seen ten or more times. The rearrangement links TRBV12-3 or TRBV12-4 to TRBJ1-1; D unresolved. There are 14 residues in the CDR3. Deletions cut 2 bases from V and 3 bases from J, with 10 bases between. CDR3 bases: TGTGCCAGCAGTTTATTTTTGAGGGACACTGAAGCTTTCTTT. Protein: CASSLFLRDTEAFF.

The chain is built from TRBV25-1 and TRBJ1-4; D remains unclear. V was clipped by 8 bases and J by 2 bases, with 9 bases between them. The CDR3 is 13 amino acids. Germline lookup yields CDR1 MGHDK and CDR2 SYGVNS. The CDR3 DNA sequence: TGTGCCAGCCAGATCCGGACTAATGAAAAACTGTTTTTT. Translating gives CASQIRTNEKLFF.

This clonotype came up many times. This chain joins TRBV5-1 and TRBJ2-5; 9 bases match TRBD2. Germline CDR1 is SGHRS and CDR2 is YFSETQ. The CDR3 runs to 16 residues. V lost 0 bases and J lost 3; bases outside the gene matches: 6. CDR3 sequence reads: CASSLGSGGTKETQYF. CDR3 sequence (DNA): TGCGCCAGCAGCTTGGGTAGCGGGGGAACCAAAGAGACCCAGTACTTC.

This clonotype was observed at least ten times. The chain recombines TRBV5-1 with TRBJ2-2; D perhaps matches TRBD1 (5 bases). Germline V gene sequence: CDR1 SGHRS, CDR2 YFSETQ. Trimming pared 0 bases from V and 3 bases from J, leaving 15 bases between. CDR3 size: 17 residues. CDR3 residues: CASSLVLAGYDTGELFF. Written as DNA, the CDR3 is TGCGCCAGCAGCTTGGTCCTGGCAGGGTATGACACCGGGGAGCTGTTTTTT.

Many counts were recorded for this clonotype. The CDR3 nucleotides are TGTGCCATAGGGACTAGCGACACCGGGGAGCTGTTTTTT. Translation gives CAIGTSDTGELFF. The chain uses TRBV10-3 and TRBJ2-2, with 10 bases matching TRBD2. The J segment lost 3 bases and the V segment lost 9 bases, leaving 1 base of the junction unmatched. CDR1 and CDR2 (germline): ENHRY, SYGVKD. The CDR3 sequence is 13 residues long.

This clonotype was observed a handful of times. V gene TRBV3-1 combines with J gene TRBJ1-4; D is unresolved. The CDR3 has 15 amino acids. From germline, CDR1 is LGHDT and CDR2 YNNKEL (reference sequence). The V and J ends lost 4 bases and 7 bases respectively, with 16 bases between them. CDR3 residues: CASSPGPGFGEKLFF. The CDR3 nucleotides read TGTGCCAGCAGCCCTGGTCCGGGTTTCGGTGAAAAACTGTTTTTT.

This clonotype has at least ten counts. The chain recombines TRBV10-3 with TRBJ2-3, with a possible D match to TRBD1 (5 bases). The CDR3 sequence is 14 residues long. Trimming shortened V by 2 bases and J by 3 bases, and 9 bases separated the two germline ends. Per the germline V gene, CDR1 is ENHRY and CDR2 is SYGVKD. The CDR3 loop reads CAISERQTTDTQYF. CDR3 nucleotides: TGTGCCATCAGTGAGCGACAGACAACAGATACGCAGTATTTT.

The sample holds many counts of this clonotype. The rearrangement joins TRBV5-6 to TRBJ2-7; no clear D gene. CDR1 and CDR2 (germline): SGHDT, YYEEEE. The V gene lost 2 bases and the J gene lost 2 bases, with 8 bases spanning the gap. CDR3 length: 13 amino acids. The CDR3 nucleotides read TGTGCCAGCAGCTTTTACGATACCTACGAGCAGTACGTC. It yields the protein CASSFYDTYEQYV.

This clonotype came up many times. The chain employs TRBV6-5 and TRBJ2-1; maybe TRBD2 (6 bases). The CDR3 extends over 13 amino acids. The V gene's germline CDR1 is MNHEY and CDR2 SVGAGI. Trimming pared 2 bases from V and 10 bases from J, leaving 12 bases between. This chain's CDR3 is CASSYTEGREQFF. In DNA, the CDR3 is TGTGCCAGCAGTTACACCGAGGGGAGGGAGCAGTTCTTC.

This clonotype was seen ten or more times. The chain is built from TRBV20-1 and TRBJ2-3; D is uncertain. The germline V and J ends were trimmed by 3 bases and 0 bases, with 13 bases remaining between them. The CDR3 totals 15 residues. Germline values: CDR1 DFQATT, CDR2 SNEGSKA (reference sequence). The CDR3 loop is CSARRFLDSTDTQYF. CDR3 coding DNA: TGCAGTGCTAGGCGTTTCCTGGACAGCACAGATACGCAGTATTTT.